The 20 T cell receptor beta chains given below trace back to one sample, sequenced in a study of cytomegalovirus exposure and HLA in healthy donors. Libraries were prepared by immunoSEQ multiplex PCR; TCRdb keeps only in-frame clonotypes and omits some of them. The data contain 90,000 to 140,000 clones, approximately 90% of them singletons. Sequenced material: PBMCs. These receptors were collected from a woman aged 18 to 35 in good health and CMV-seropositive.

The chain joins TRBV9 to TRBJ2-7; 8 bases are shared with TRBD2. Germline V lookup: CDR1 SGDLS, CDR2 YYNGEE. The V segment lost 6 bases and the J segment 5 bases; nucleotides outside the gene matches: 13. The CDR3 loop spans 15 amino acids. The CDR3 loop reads CASTPGGGPVHEQYF. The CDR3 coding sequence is TGTGCCAGCACCCCGGGGGGGGGCCCCGTGCACGAGCAGTACTTC. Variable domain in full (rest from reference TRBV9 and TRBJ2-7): DSGVTQTPKHLITATGQRVTLRCSPRSGDLSVYWYQQSLDQGLQFLIQYYNGEERAKGNILERFSAQQFPDLHSELNLSSLELGDSALYFCASTPGGGPVHEQYFGPGTRLTVT.

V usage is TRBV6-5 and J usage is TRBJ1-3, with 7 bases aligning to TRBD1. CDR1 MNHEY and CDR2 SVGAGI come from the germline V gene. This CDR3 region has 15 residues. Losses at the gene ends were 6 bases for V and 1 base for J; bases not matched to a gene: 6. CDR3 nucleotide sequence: TGTGCCAGCAGCCCGACAGGGCTTTCTGGAAACACCATATATTTT. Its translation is CASSPTGLSGNTIYF.

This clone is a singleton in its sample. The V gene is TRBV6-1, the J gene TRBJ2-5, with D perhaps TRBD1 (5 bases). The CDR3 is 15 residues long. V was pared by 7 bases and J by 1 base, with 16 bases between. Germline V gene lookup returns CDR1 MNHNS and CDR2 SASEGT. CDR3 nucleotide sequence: TGTGCCAGCACCCCTGGGGCCACCCTCCAAGAGACCCAGTACTTC. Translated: CASTPGATLQETQYF.

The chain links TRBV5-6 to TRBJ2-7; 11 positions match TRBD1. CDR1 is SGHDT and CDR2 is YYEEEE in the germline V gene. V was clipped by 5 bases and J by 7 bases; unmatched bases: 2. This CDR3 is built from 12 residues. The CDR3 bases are TGTGCCAGCAGAGGGACAGGGGGAGAGCAGTACTTC. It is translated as CASRGTGGEQYF.

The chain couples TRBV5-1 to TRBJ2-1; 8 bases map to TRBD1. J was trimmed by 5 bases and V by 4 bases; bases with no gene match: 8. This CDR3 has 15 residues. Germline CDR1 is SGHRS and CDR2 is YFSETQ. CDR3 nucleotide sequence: TGCGCCAGCAGCACCGTTGGACAGGGACACAATGAGCAGTTCTTC. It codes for CASSTVGQGHNEQFF.

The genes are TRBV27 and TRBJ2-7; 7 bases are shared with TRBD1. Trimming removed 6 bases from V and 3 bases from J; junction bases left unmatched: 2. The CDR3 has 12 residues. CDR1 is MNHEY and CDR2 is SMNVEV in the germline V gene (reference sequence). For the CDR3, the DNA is TGTGCCAGCAGGGACAGGAACTACGAGCAGTACTTC. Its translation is CASRDRNYEQYF.

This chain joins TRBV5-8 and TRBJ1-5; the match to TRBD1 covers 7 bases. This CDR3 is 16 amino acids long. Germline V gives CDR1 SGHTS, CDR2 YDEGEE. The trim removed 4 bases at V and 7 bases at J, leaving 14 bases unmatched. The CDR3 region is CASSRYDTGVRQPQHF. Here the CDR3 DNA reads TGTGCCAGCAGCCGATATGATACAGGGGTCAGGCAGCCCCAGCATTTT.

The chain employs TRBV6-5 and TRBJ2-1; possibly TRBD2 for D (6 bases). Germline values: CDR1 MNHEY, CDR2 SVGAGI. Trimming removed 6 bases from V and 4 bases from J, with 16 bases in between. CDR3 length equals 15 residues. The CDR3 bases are TGTGCCAGCAGGACCGGGACTTCGGGGTACAATGAGCAGTTCTTC. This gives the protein CASRTGTSGYNEQFF.

The CDR3 region is CASSIPGSGYTF. CDR3 nucleotide sequence: TGTGCCAGCAGTATCCCAGGGTCCGGCTACACCTTC. This chain links TRBV6-5 with TRBJ1-2; D possibly corresponds to TRBD1 (5 bases). Germline lookup yields CDR1 MNHEY and CDR2 SVGAGI. V was pared by 5 bases and J by 8 bases, with 12 bases between. The CDR3 loop spans 12 amino acids.

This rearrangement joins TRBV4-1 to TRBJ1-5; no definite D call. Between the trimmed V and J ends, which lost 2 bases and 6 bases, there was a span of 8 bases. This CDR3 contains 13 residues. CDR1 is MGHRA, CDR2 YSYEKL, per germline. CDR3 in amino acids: CASSQFEGQPQHF. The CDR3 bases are TGCGCCAGCAGCCAATTTGAGGGTCAGCCCCAGCATTTT.

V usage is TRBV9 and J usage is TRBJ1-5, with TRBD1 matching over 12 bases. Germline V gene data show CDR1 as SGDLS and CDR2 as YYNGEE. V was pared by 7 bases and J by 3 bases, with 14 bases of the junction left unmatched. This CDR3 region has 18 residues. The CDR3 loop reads CASRQNRGTGGINQPQHF. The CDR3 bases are TGTGCCAGCCGGCAAAACCGGGGGACAGGGGGCATCAATCAGCCCCAGCATTTT.

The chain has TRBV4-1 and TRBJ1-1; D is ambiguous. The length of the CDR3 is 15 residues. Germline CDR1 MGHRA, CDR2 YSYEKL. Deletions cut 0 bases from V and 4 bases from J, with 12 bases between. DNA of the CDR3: TGCGCCAGCAGCCAAGATAAACCGTTAGCCACTGAAGCTTTCTTT. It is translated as CASSQDKPLATEAFF.

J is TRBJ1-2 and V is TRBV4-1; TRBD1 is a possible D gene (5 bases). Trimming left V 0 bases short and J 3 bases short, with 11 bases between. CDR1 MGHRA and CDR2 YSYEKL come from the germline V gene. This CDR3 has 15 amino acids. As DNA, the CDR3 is TGCGCCAGCAGCCAAGATCAGACAGCCGACTATGGCTACACCTTC. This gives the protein CASSQDQTADYGYTF.

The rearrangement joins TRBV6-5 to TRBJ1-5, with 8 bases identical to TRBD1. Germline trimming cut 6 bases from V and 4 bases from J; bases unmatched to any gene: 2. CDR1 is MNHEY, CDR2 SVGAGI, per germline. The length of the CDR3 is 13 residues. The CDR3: CASRTGANQPQHF. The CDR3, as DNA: TGTGCCAGCAGGACAGGGGCAAATCAGCCCCAGCATTTT.

The CDR3 sequence is CASSYRGMNTEAFF. The CDR3, as DNA: TGTGCCAGCAGTTACCGGGGAATGAACACTGAAGCTTTCTTT. The V gene is TRBV6-5, the J gene TRBJ1-1; D uncertain. Germline V gene lookup returns CDR1 MNHEY and CDR2 SVGAGI. V lost 2 bases to trimming and J lost 0 bases, with 7 bases between them. This CDR3 is built from 14 residues.

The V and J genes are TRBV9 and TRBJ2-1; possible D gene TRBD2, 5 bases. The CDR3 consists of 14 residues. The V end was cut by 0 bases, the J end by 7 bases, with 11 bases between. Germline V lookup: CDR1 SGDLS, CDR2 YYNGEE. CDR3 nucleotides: TGTGCCAGCAGCGTAGGTGGGAGTGGTAATGAGCAGTTCTTC. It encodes CASSVGGSGNEQFF.

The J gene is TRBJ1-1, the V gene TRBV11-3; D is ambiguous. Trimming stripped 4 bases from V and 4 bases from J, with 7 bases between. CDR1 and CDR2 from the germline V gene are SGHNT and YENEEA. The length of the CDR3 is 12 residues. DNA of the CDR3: TGTGCCAGCAGCTCCTATTCCACTGAAGCTTTCTTT. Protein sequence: CASSSYSTEAFF.

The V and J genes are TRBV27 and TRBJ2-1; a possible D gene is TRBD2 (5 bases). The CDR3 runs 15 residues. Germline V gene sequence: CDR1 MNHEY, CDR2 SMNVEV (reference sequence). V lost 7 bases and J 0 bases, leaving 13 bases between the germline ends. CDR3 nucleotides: TGTGCCAGCAACAGCGGTGGTAGCTCCTACAATGAGCAGTTCTTC. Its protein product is CASNSGGSSYNEQFF.

The DNA for the CDR3 is TGTGCCAGCAGTCACGACAGCCTGCTAGCCAAAAACATTCAGTACTTC. It specifies CASSHDSLLAKNIQYF. The J gene is TRBJ2-4, the V gene TRBV28; perhaps TRBD1 as D (5 bases). There are 16 residues in the CDR3. With 5 bases removed from V and 0 bases from J, the gap between germline ends came to 14 bases. Germline V CDR1 and CDR2: MDHEN, SYDVKM.

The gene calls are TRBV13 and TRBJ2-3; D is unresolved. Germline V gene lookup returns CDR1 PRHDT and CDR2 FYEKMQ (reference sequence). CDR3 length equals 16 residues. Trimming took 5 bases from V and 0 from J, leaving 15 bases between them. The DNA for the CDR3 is TGTGCCAGCAGCACATACCAGGATGGAAGCACAGATACGCAGTATTTT. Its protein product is CASSTYQDGSTDTQYF. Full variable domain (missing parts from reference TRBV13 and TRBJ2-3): AAGVIQSPRHLIKEKRETATLKCYPIPRHDTVYWYQQGPGQDPQFLISFYEKMQSDKGSIPDRFSAQQFSDYHSELNMSSLELGDSALYFCASSTYQDGSTDTQYFGPGTRLTVL.